This TCR beta chain was retrieved from a study of T cells after yellow fever vaccination. This clonotype turned up a few times. The antigen is unknown. Each CDR3 protein is one row after TCRdb ran MiXCR on the 5' RACE reads. Among around 590,000 distinct CDR3 sequences listed, approximately 13% were seen once. Study-wide points: Booster sampling recovered most clones from primary vaccination (96% CD4, over 75% CD8).

Between the trimmed V and J ends, which lost 1 base and 5 bases, there was a span of 15 bases. Germline CDR1 reads DFQATT; CDR2 reads SNEGSKA (reference sequence). The CDR3 totals 14 residues. The J gene is TRBJ2-7, the V gene TRBV20-1; tentatively, D is TRBD2 (5 bases). This TCR derives from a man aged 25 to 40 who received the YFV17D yellow fever vaccine. The material sequenced was PBMCs, taken on the day of the yellow fever booster vaccination. CDR3 nucleotides: TGCAGTGCTAGAGTCGCGAGGGCCGGGAACGAGCAGTACTTC. The encoded protein is CSARVARAGNEQYF.